This TCR beta chain was recorded in a study of T-cell reconstitution after alpha-beta-depleted transplantation in children. As concerns this clonotype: Its matching antigen is unknown.

Findings and caveats of the study: The origin of alpha-beta T cells about two months after transplant was reportedly several hundred expanded graft clones. Some patients' high day-60 TCRbeta diversity was attributed to recipient cells surviving conditioning.

Molecular barcoding with unique molecular identifiers was used for the TCRbeta library. TCRdb re-called the PCR reads with MiXCR, one entry per CDR3 protein. The profile covers hundreds of thousands of distinct CDR3 sequences, with roughly a quarter appearing a single time and roughly 5% taken by the ten largest. This sample comprised PBMCs, mostly from graft donor cells, obtained 360 days after TCRalphabeta/CD19-depleted stem cell transplant. This clonotype originated in a female patient aged 2 to 10 who had a stem cell transplant for congenital amegakaryocytic thrombocytopenia, so the T cells may come from the graft donor.

This CDR3 reads CASRPQGLRTDTQYF. DNA of the CDR3: TGTGCCAGCAGACCTCAGGGGTTGCGCACAGATACGCAGTATTTT. The chain couples TRBV12-3 or TRBV12-4 to TRBJ2-3; D might be TRBD1 (6 bases). Trimming stripped 6 bases from V and 1 base from J, with 14 bases between. This CDR3 is built from 15 residues.